This entry is about one T cell receptor (beta chain). The data were obtained in a study of blood T cell repertoires in COVID-19. Study summary: The United States, Italy and Spain supplied acute and convalescent COVID-19 samples.

Participants' own reports of clinical history determined their cohort assignment. Trimming pared 3 bases from V and 2 bases from J, leaving 11 bases between. Germline V gene lookup returns CDR1 DFQATT and CDR2 SNEGSKA (reference sequence). The length of the CDR3 is 14 residues. Clones were sequenced by immunoSEQ multiplex PCR, and TCRdb holds only the in-frame ones, with some missing. The data show 200,000 to 250,000 clones, roughly nine tenths seen once. The J gene is TRBJ2-1, the V gene TRBV20-1; maybe TRBD2 (5 bases). Source material: PBMCs or T cells enriched from blood (not recorded which). This receptor was identified in a woman in her twenties or thirties who had recovered from COVID-19. The CDR3 reads CSASNGVPYNEQFF. The CDR3 DNA sequence: TGCAGTGCTAGTAACGGGGTACCCTACAATGAGCAGTTCTTC.